What follows describes a single T cell receptor (beta chain). The germline gives CDR1 SGHKS, CDR2 YYEKEE (reference sequence). Trimming shortened V by 3 bases and J by 2 bases, and 12 bases separated the two germline ends. This CDR3 is built from 14 residues. This sample was included in a study of T cell responses to AZD1222 COVID-19 vaccine. TCRdb's copy holds only in-frame clones and misses some; the assay was immunoSEQ multiplex PCR. The table has around 180,000 clones, around 92% seen once. The material was peripheral blood, obtained on day 0 of AZD1222 vaccination. This chain joins TRBV5-5 and TRBJ2-7; D call uncertain. The clonotype was recovered from an adult in good health. CDR3 sequence (DNA): TGTGCCAGCAGCTGGAGTTATTCCGCCTACGAGCAGTACTTC. Amino acid sequence: CASSWSYSAYEQYF. The variable domain in full, with the rest retrieved from reference TRBV5-5 and TRBJ2-7, is DAGVTQSPTHLIKTRGQQVTLRCSPISGHKSVSWYQQVLGQGPQFIFQYYEKEERGRGNFPDRFSARQFPNYSSELNVNALLLGDSALYLCASSWSYSAYEQYFGPGTRLTVT.